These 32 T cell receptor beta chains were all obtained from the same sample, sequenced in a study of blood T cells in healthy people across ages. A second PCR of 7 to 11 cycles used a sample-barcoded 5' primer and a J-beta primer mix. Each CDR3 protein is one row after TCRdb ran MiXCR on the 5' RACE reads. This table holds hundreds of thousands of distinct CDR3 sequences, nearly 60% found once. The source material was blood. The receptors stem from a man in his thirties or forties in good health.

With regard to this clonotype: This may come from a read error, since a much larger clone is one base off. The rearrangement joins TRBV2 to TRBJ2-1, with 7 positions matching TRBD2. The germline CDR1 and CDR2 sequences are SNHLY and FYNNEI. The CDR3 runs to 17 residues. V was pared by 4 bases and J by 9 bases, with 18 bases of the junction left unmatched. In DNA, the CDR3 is TGTGCCAGCAGTGTTAGACTAGCCGTTACCAGTGTACGTGAGCAGTTCTTC. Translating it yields CASSVRLAVTSVREQFF. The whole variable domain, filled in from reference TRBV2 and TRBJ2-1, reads EPEVTQTPSHQVTQMGQEVILRCVPISNHLYFYWYRQILGQKVEFLVSFYNNEISEKSEIFDDQFSVERPDGSNFTLKIRSTKLEDSAMYFCASSVRLAVTSVREQFFGPGTRLTVL.

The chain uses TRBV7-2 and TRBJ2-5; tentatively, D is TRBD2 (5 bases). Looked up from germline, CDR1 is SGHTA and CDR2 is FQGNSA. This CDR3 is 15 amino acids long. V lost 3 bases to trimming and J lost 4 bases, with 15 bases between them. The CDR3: CASSLNSAGGETQYF. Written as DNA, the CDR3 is TGTGCCAGCAGCTTGAATTCAGCCGGAGGAGAGACCCAGTACTTC. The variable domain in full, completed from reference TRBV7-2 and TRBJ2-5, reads GAGVSQSPSNKVTEKGKDVELRCDPISGHTALYWYRQSLGQGLEFLIYFQGNSAPDKSGLPSDRFSAERTGGSVSTLTIQRTQQEDSAVYLCASSLNSAGGETQYFGPGTRLLVL.

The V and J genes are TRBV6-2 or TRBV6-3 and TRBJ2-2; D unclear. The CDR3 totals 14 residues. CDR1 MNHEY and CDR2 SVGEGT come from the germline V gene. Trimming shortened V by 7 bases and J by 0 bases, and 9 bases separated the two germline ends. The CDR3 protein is CASTRRANTGELFF. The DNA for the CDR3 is TGTGCCAGCACCCGGCGAGCGAACACCGGGGAGCTGTTTTTT.

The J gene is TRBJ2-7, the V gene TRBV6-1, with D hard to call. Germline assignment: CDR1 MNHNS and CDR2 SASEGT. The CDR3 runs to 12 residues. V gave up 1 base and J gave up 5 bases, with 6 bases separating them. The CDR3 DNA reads TGTGCCAGCAGTGAAGTTGGGGACGAGCAGTACTTC. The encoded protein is CASSEVGDEQYF.

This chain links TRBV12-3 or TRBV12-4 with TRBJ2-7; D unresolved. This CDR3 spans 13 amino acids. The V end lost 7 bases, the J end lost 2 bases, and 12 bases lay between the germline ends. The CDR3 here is CASTQAGTYEQYF. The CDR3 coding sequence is TGTGCCAGCACTCAAGCTGGTACCTACGAGCAGTACTTC.

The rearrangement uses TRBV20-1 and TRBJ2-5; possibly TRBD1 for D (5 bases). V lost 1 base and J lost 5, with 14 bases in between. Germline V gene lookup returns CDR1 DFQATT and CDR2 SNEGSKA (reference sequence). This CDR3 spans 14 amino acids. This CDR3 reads CSARVAGLGETQYF. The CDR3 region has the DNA TGCAGTGCTAGAGTTGCAGGGTTGGGTGAGACCCAGTACTTC.

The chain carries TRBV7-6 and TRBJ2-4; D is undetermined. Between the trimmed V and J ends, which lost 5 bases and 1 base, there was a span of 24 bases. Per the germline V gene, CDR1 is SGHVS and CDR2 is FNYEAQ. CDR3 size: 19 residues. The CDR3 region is CASSRNLGPGSMAKNIQYF. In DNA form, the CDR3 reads TGTGCCAGCAGCCGCAACCTAGGGCCCGGATCTATGGCCAAAAACATTCAGTACTTC.

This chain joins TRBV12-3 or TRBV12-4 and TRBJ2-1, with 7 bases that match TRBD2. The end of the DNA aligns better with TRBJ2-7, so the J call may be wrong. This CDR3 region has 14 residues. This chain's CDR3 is CASRRTSSYNEQYF. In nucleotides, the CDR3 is TGTGCCAGCAGACGGACTAGTTCCTACAATGAGCAGTACTTC.

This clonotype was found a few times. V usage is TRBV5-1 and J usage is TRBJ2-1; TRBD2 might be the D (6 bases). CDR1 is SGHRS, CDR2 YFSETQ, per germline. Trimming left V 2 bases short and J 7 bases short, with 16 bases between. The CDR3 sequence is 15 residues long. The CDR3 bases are TGCGCCAGCAGCTTATACCGGGAGACTTTGAATGAGCAGTTCTTC. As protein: CASSLYRETLNEQFF.

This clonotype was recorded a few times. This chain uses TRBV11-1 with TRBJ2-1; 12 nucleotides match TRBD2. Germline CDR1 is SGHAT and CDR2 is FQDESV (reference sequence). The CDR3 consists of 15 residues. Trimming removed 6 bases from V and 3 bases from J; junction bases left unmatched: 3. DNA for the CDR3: TGTGCCAGCAGTGGACTAGCGGGACTCTACAATGAGCAGTTCTTC. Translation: CASSGLAGLYNEQFF.

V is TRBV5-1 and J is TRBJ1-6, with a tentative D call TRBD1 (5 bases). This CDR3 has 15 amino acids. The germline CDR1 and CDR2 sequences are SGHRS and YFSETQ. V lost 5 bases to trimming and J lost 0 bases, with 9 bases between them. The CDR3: CASRDISSYNSPLHF. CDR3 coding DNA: TGCGCCAGCAGGGACATTAGCTCCTATAATTCACCCCTCCACTTT.

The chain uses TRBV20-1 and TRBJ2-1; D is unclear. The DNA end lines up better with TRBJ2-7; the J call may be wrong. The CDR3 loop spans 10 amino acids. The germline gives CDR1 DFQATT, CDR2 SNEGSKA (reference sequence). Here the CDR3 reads CSALDNEQYF. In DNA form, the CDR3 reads TGCAGTGCCCTAGACAATGAGCAGTACTTC.

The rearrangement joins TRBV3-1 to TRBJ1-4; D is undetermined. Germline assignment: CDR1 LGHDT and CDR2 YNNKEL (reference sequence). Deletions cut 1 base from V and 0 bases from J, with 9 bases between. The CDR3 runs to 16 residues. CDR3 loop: CASSQVGQATNEKLFF. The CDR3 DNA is TGTGCCAGCAGCCAAGTCGGGCAGGCAACTAATGAAAAACTGTTTTTT.

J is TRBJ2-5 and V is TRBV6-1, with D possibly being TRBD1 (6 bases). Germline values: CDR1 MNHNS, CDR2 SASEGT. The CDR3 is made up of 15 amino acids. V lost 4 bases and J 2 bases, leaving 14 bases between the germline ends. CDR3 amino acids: CASSAPDRSQETQYF. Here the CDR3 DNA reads TGTGCCAGCAGTGCCCCGGACAGATCACAAGAGACCCAGTACTTC.

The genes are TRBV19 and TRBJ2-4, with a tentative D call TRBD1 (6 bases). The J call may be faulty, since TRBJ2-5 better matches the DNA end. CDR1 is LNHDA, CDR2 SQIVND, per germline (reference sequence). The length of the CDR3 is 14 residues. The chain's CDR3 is CASSTGTREETQYF. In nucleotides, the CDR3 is TGTGCCAGTAGTACCGGGACACGTGAAGAGACCCAGTACTTC.

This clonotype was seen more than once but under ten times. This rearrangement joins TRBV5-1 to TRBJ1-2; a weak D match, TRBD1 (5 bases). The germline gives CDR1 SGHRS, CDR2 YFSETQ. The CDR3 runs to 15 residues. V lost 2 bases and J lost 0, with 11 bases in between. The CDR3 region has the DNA TGCGCCAGCAGCTTTCGGGACGTATCTAACTATGGCTACACCTTC. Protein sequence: CASSFRDVSNYGYTF. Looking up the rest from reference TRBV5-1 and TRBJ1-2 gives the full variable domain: KAGVTQTPRYLIKTRGQQVTLSCSPISGHRSVSWYQQTPGQGLQFLFEYFSETQRNKGNFPGRFSGRQFSNSRSEMNVSTLELGDSALYLCASSFRDVSNYGYTFGSGTRLTVV.

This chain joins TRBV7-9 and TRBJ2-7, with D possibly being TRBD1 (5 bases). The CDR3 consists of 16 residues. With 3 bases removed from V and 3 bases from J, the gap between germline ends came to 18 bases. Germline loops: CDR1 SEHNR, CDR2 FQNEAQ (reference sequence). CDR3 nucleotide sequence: TGTGCCAGCAGCTTTTTACCGAACGGACAAGACTACGAGCAGTACTTC. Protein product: CASSFLPNGQDYEQYF. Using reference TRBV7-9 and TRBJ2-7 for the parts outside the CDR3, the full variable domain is DTGVSQNPRHKITKRGQNVTFRCDPISEHNRLYWYRQTLGQGPEFLTYFQNEAQLEKSRLLSDRFSAERPKGSFSTLEIQRTEQGDSAMYLCASSFLPNGQDYEQYFGPGTRLTVT.

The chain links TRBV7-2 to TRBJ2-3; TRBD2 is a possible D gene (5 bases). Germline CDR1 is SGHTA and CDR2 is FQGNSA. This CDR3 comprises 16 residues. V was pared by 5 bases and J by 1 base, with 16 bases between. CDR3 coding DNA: TGTGCCAGCAGCCGTTTACTAGGAGCTGGCACAGATACGCAGTATTTT. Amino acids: CASSRLLGAGTDTQYF.

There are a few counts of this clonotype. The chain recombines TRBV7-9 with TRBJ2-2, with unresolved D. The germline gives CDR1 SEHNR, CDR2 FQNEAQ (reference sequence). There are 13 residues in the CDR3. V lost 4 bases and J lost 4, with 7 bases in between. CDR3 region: CASSSGTTGELFF. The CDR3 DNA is TGTGCCAGCAGCTCTGGCACCACCGGGGAGCTGTTTTTT.

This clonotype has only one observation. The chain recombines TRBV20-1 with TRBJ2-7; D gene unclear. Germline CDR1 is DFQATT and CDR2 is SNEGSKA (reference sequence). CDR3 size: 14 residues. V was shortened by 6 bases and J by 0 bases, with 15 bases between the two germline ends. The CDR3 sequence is CSARPLVNSYEQYF. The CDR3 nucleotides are TGCAGTGCAAGACCCCTGGTAAACTCCTACGAGCAGTACTTC.

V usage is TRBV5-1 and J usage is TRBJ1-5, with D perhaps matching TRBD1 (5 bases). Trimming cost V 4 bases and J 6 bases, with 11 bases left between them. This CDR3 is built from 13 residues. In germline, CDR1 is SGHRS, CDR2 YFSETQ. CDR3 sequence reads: CASSAGIGQPQHF. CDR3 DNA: TGCGCCAGCAGCGCAGGGATAGGTCAGCCCCAGCATTTT.

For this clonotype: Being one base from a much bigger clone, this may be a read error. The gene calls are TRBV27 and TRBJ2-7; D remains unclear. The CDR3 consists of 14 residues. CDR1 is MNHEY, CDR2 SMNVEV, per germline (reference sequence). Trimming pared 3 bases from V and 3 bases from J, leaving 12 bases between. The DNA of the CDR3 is TGTGCCAGCAGTTTTACAGACTCTTTCTACGAGCAGTACTTC. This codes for CASSFTDSFYEQYF.

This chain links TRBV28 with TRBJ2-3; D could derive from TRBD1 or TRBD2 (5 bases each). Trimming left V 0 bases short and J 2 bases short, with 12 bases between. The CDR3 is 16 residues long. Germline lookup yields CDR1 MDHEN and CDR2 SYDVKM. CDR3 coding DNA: TGTGCCAGCAGTTTATGGGGGGTCACATACACAGATACGCAGTATTTT. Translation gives CASSLWGVTYTDTQYF.

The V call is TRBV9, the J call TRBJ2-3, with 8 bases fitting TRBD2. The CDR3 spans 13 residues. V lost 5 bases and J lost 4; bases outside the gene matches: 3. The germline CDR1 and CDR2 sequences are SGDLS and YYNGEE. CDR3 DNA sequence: TGTGCCAGCAGTAGCGGGACTGCAGATACGCAGTATTTT. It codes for CASSSGTADTQYF.

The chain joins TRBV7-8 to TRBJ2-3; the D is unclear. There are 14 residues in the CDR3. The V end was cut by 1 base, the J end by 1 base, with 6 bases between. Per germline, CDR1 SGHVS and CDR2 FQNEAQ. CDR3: CASSLGYGTDTQYF. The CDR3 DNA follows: TGTGCCAGCAGCTTAGGGTATGGCACAGATACGCAGTATTTT.

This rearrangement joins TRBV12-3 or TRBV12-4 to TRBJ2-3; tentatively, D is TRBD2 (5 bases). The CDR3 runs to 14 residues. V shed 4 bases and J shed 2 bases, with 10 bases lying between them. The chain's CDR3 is CASSWSGPTDTQYF. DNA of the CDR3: TGTGCCAGCAGTTGGAGCGGCCCCACAGATACGCAGTATTTT.

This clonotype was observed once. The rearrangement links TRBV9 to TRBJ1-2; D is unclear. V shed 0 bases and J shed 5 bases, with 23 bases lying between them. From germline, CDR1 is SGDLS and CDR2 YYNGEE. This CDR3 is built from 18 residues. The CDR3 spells CASSVDPTVPLDSYGYTF. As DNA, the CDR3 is TGTGCCAGCAGCGTAGACCCAACGGTTCCGTTAGATTCTTATGGCTACACCTTC.

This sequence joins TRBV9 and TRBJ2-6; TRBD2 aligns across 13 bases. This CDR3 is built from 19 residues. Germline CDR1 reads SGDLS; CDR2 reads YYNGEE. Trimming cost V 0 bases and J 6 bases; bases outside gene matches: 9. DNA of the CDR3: TGTGCCAGCAGCGTAGAGAGGGGACTAGCGGGAACTGAGGCCAACGTCCTGACTTTC. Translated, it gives CASSVERGLAGTEANVLTF.

This chain's CDR3 is CAFSSAGVNSPLHF. As DNA, the CDR3 is TGTGCCTTCTCCTCGGCGGGGGTAAATTCACCCCTCCACTTT. J is TRBJ1-6 and V is TRBV27, with D tentatively TRBD1 (5 bases). CDR1 and CDR2 from the germline V gene are MNHEY and SMNVEV (reference sequence). This CDR3 comprises 14 residues. Trimming took off 11 bases at V and 7 bases at J, with 18 bases between the two ends.

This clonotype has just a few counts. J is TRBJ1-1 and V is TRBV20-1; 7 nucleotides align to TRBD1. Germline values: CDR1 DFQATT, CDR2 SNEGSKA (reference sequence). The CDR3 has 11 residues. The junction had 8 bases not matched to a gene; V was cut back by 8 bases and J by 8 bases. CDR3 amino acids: CSPLRDREAFF. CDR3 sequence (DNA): TGCAGTCCCCTCCGGGACAGAGAAGCTTTCTTT.

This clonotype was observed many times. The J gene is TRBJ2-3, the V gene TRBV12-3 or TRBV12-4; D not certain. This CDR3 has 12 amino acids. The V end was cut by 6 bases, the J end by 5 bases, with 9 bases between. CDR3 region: CASRPDRDTQYF. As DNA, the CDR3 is TGTGCCAGCAGGCCGGATAGAGATACGCAGTATTTT.

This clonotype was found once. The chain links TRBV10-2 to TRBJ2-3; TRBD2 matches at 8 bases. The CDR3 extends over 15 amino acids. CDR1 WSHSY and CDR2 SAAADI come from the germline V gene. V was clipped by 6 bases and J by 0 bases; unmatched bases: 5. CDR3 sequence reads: CASRRGGTSTDTQYF. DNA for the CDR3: TGCGCCAGCAGGCGCGGGGGGACTAGCACAGATACGCAGTATTTT.